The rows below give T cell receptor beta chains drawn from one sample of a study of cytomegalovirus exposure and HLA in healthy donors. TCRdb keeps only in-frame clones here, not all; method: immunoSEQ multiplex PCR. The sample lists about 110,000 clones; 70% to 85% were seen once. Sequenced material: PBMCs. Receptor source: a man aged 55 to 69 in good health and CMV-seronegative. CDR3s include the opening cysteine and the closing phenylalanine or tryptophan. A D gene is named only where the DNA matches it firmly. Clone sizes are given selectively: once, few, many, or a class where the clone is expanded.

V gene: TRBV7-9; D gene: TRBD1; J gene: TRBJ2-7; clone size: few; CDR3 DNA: TGTGCCAGCAGCTTAGGCTCAGGGGGTTCTAAGGAGCAGTACTTC; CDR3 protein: CASSLGSGGSKEQYF
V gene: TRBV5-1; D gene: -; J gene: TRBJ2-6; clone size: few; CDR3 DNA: TGCGCCAGCAGCCCAAATTCTGGGGCCAACGTCCTGACTTTC; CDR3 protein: CASSPNSGANVLTF
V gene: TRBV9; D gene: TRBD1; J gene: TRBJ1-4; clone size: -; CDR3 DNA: TGTGCCAGCAGCCCGAGAGGGGGACAGGGACGGATCGGGGAAAAACTGTTTTTT; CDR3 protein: CASSPRGGQGRIGEKLFF
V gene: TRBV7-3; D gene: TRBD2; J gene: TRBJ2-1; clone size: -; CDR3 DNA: TGTGCCAGCAGCGATCCCATAAGCGGGGGCCTGTACAATGAGCAGTTCTTC; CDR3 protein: CASSDPISGGLYNEQFF
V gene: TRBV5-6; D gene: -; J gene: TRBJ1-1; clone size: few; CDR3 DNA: TGTGCCAGCAGCTTCCGAGGTGACTACGACGGCACTGAAGCTTTCTTT; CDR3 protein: CASSFRGDYDGTEAFF
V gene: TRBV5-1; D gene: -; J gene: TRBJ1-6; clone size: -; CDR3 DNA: TGCGCCAGCAGCACGGGGGGCGGTAATTCACCCCTCCACTTT; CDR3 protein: CASSTGGGNSPLHF
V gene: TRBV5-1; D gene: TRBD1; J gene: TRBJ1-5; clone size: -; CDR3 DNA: TGCGCCAGCAGCCTCGGACAGGTCAATCAGCCCCAGCATTTT; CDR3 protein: CASSLGQVNQPQHF
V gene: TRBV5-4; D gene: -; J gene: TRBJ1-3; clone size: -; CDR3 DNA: TGTGCCAGCAGCTTTGGTCCCCTGGAGAGGGACACCATATATTTT; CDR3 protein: CASSFGPLERDTIYF
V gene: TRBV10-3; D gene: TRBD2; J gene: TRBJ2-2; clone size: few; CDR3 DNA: TGTGCCATCTCAACGCCCTCAAGTAGCGGGGGACTCAAGGGCGGGGAGCTGTTTTTT; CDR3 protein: CAISTPSSSGGLKGGELFF
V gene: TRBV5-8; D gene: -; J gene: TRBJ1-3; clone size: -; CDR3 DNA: TGTGCCAGCAGCTTGGCCCTTAGAACCTCTGGAAACACCATATATTTT; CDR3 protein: CASSLALRTSGNTIYF
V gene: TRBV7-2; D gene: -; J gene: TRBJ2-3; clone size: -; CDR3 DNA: TGTGCCAGCAGCTGGGGGGGGGCCTCTGACACAGATACGCAGTATTTT; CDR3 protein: CASSWGGASDTDTQYF
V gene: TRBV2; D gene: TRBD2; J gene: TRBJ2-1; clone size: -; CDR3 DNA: TGTGCCAGCAGGGGACTAGACGATGAGCAGTTCTTC; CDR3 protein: CASRGLDDEQFF
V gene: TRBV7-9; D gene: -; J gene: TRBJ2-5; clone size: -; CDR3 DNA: TGTGCCAGCAGCTTGTCCCAGGGTATAGAGACCCAGTACTTC; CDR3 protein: CASSLSQGIETQYF
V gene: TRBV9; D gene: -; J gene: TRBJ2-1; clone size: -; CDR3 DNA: TGTGCCAGCAGCTCCCGGACTACTACCAATGAGCAGTTCTTC; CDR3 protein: CASSSRTTTNEQFF
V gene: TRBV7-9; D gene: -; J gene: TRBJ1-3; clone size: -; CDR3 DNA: TGTGCCAGCAGCTCAACTCAACCGGCGGGGGGAAACACCATATATTTT; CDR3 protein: CASSSTQPAGGNTIYF
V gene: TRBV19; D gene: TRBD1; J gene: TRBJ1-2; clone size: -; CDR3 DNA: TGTGCCAGTAGTATAGGCGGGACAGGGAGTCACTATGGCTACACCTTC; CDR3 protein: CASSIGGTGSHYGYTF
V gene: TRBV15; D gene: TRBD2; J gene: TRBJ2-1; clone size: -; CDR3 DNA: TGTGCCACCAGCCCTCAACAGAGACTAGCGTACAATGAGCAGTTCTTC; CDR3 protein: CATSPQQRLAYNEQFF
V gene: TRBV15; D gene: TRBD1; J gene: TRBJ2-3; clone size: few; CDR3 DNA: TGTGCCACCAGCAGATCCCCGGCAGGGGGCGCGGATACGCAGTATTTT; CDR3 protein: CATSRSPAGGADTQYF
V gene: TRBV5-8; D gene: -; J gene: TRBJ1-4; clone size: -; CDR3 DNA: TGTGCCAGCAGCTTGGTATTGGTGGGACTGCCGTTTTTT; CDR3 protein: CASSLVLVGLPFF
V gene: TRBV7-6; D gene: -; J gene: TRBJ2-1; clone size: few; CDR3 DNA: TGTGCCAGCAGCTCCCAGGGAGGCGAGCAGTTCTTC; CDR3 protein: CASSSQGGEQFF
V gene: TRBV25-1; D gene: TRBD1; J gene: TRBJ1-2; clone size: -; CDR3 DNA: TGTGCCAGCAGTGCCCCGGGACAGGGGGCGAAATTGGTTGGCTACACCTTC; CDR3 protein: CASSAPGQGAKLVGYTF
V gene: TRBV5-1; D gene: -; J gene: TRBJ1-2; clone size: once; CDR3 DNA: TGCGCCAGCTCGAGAGGCGACGATGGCTACACCTTC; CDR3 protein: CASSRGDDGYTF
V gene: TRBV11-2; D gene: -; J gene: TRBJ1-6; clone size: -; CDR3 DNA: TGTGCCAGCAGCTTAATTGAGAATTCACCCCTCCACTTT; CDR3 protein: CASSLIENSPLHF